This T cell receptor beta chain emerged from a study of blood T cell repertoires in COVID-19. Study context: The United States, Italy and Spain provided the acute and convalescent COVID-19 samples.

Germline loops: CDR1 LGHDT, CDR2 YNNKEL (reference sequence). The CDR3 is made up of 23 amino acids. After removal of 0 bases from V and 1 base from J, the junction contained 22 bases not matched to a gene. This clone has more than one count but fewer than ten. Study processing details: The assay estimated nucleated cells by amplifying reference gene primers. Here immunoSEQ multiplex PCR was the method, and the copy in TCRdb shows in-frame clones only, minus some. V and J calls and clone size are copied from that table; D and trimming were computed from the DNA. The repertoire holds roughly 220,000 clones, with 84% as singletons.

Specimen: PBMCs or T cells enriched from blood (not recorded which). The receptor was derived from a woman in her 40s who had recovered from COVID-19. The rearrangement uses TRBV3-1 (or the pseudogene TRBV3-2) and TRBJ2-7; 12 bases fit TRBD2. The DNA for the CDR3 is TGTGCCAGCAGCCAAGAGAGGCCCGGGGTTCGGGCTAGCGGGAGGGCCGGGTCCTACGAGCAGTACTTC. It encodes CASSQERPGVRASGRAGSYEQYF.